Following are 22 T cell receptor beta chains from one sample sequenced in a study of blood T cell repertoires in COVID-19 (dated by TCRdb to 2020 to 2022). Receptors were amplified or captured by the immunoSEQ multiplex PCR assay. TCRdb stores this immuneACCESS table with in-frame sequences only. Part of the clones is absent; in the studies checked, under half of the shortfall reflects unresolved V genes, and no reason is known for the rest. The sample profile shows under 250,000 clones; around 81% of them were found once. 9.5% to 15% of the sample is held by the ten biggest clonotypes. The sequencing input was peripheral blood. The receptor source for this set is a human donor in a cohort sampled during active COVID-19.

The chain carries TRBV5-4 and TRBJ1-1, with no clear D. V shed 1 base and J shed 3 bases, with 7 bases lying between them. From germline, CDR1 is SGHNT and CDR2 YYREEE (reference sequence). This CDR3 is 13 amino acids long. The CDR3 nucleotides are TGTGCCAGCAGCTTGTACGGGGACACTGAAGCTTTCTTT. Its protein product is CASSLYGDTEAFF.

This chain uses TRBV27 with TRBJ1-2; no reliable D call. This CDR3 spans 12 amino acids. V gave up 8 bases and J gave up 1 base, with 8 bases separating them. CDR1 and CDR2 (germline): MNHEY, SMNVEV (reference sequence). CDR3 loop: CASRGLNYGYTF. The DNA of the CDR3 is TGTGCCAGCCGAGGACTTAACTATGGCTACACCTTC.

V usage is TRBV9 and J usage is TRBJ1-4, with TRBD1 identical over 7 bases. The CDR3 has 14 residues. Germline CDR1 reads SGDLS; CDR2 reads YYNGEE. V was pared by 4 bases and J by 8 bases, with 8 bases of the junction left unmatched. The CDR3 DNA reads as TGTGCCAGCAGCCCCGGGGGACAGCTAGAAAAACTGTTTTTT. Its translation: CASSPGGQLEKLFF.

The chain couples TRBV27 to TRBJ2-1; 10 bases are a match to TRBD2. After removal of 5 bases from V and 6 bases from J, the junction contained 7 bases not matched to a gene. Germline V gene data show CDR1 as MNHEY and CDR2 as SMNVEV (reference sequence). The CDR3 is 15 amino acids. The CDR3 spells CASSNSGRALNEQFF. The CDR3 region has the DNA TGTGCCAGCAGTAACAGCGGGAGGGCCCTCAATGAGCAGTTCTTC.

This chain links TRBV7-2 with TRBJ2-1; tentatively, D is TRBD2 (6 bases). Germline loops: CDR1 SGHTA, CDR2 FQGNSA. Trimming took 1 base from V and 5 from J, leaving 15 bases between them. The CDR3 covers 16 residues. The CDR3 nucleotides read TGTGCCAGCAGCTTAGTAGGAGGGTATGATGACAATGAGCAGTTCTTC. This gives the protein CASSLVGGYDDNEQFF. Using reference TRBV7-2 and TRBJ2-1 for the parts outside the CDR3, the full variable domain is GAGVSQSPSNKVTEKGKDVELRCDPISGHTALYWYRQSLGQGLEFLIYFQGNSAPDKSGLPSDRFSAERTGGSVSTLTIQRTQQEDSAVYLCASSLVGGYDDNEQFFGPGTRLTVL.

Here the CDR3 reads CASSFPLTGAYEQYF. The DNA of the CDR3 is TGTGCCAGCAGTTTCCCTTTGACAGGAGCCTACGAGCAGTACTTC. This chain uses TRBV6-2 or TRBV6-3 with TRBJ2-7; possible D gene TRBD1, 6 bases. CDR1 and CDR2 from the germline V gene are MNHEY and SVGEGT. The CDR3 is made up of 15 amino acids. Trimming removed 4 bases at V and 2 bases at J, with 15 bases between.

With respect to this clone: It may be a read error: a sequence one base away is much more abundant. The chain combines TRBV27 with TRBJ2-2, with D uncertain. The germline V gene has CDR1 MNHEY and CDR2 SMNVEV (reference sequence). V was clipped by 5 bases and J by 1 base, with 2 bases between them. The CDR3 runs to 12 residues. Here the CDR3 reads CASSQNTGELFF. CDR3 in DNA: TGTGCCAGCAGTCAGAACACCGGGGAGCTGTTTTTT.

This chain links TRBV28 with TRBJ2-2; D unclear. This CDR3 has 16 amino acids. CDR1 is MDHEN and CDR2 is SYDVKM in the germline V gene. The germline V and J ends were trimmed by 6 bases and 2 bases, with 16 bases remaining between them. CDR3 DNA: TGTGCCAGCAGGCCACAGACCTCAGTAAACACCGGGGAGCTGTTTTTT. Amino acids: CASRPQTSVNTGELFF. Full variable domain (outside the CDR3, taken from reference TRBV28 and TRBJ2-2): DVKVTQSSRYLVKRTGEKVFLECVQDMDHENMFWYRQDPGLGLRLIYFSYDVKMKEKGDIPEGYSVSREKKERFSLILESASTNQTSMYLCASRPQTSVNTGELFFGEGSRLTVL.

The J gene is TRBJ2-1, the V gene TRBV5-1, with 8 bases lining up with TRBD1. With 3 bases clipped from V and 12 bases from J, the junction kept 8 bases outside the gene matches. The CDR3 is 13 residues long. Germline V lookup: CDR1 SGHRS, CDR2 YFSETQ. Here the CDR3 reads CASSYPGQEGQFF. The CDR3 coding sequence is TGCGCCAGCAGCTATCCGGGACAGGAGGGGCAGTTCTTC.

In this sample, this clone turned up once. The genes are TRBV24-1 and TRBJ2-3; no clear D. The germline CDR1 and CDR2 sequences are KGHDR and SFDVKD. CDR3 length equals 13 residues. V shed 5 bases and J shed 4 bases, with 9 bases lying between them. The CDR3 sequence: CATSGQAPDTQYF. The CDR3, as DNA: TGTGCCACCAGTGGTCAGGCCCCAGATACGCAGTATTTT.

The chain joins TRBV19 to TRBJ1-4; D is possibly TRBD1 (6 bases). The germline V gene has CDR1 LNHDA and CDR2 SQIVND (reference sequence). V was trimmed by 4 bases and J by 4 bases, leaving 16 bases between them. The CDR3 length is 16 residues. CDR3 sequence: CASSNDRMLDNEKLFF. Written as DNA, the CDR3 is TGTGCCAGTAGTAACGACAGGATGCTGGATAATGAAAAACTGTTTTTT. The complete variable domain, with remaining parts taken from reference TRBV19 and TRBJ1-4, reads DGGITQSPKYLFRKEGQNVTLSCEQNLNHDAMYWYRQDPGQGLRLIYYSQIVNDFQKGDIAEGYSVSREKKESFPLTVTSAQKNPTAFYLCASSNDRMLDNEKLFFGSGTQLSVL.

The genes are TRBV7-6 and TRBJ1-1; TRBD1 matches at 7 bases. The CDR3 loop spans 13 amino acids. Per the germline V gene, CDR1 is SGHVS and CDR2 is FNYEAQ. V lost 4 bases and J lost 5; bases outside the gene matches: 4. CDR3 sequence reads: CASSYPQGTEAFF. CDR3 coding DNA: TGTGCCAGCAGCTACCCACAGGGGACTGAAGCTTTCTTT.

This chain uses TRBV7-9 with TRBJ1-5; D perhaps matches TRBD1 (5 bases). Trimming shortened V by 5 bases and J by 10 bases, and 15 bases separated the two germline ends. Germline V lookup: CDR1 SEHNR, CDR2 FQNEAQ (reference sequence). The CDR3 covers 13 residues. The CDR3 is CASSLGGVSPQHF. CDR3 nucleotides: TGTGCCAGCAGCCTTGGGGGGGTTTCCCCCCAGCATTTT. Full variable domain (outside the CDR3, taken from reference TRBV7-9 and TRBJ1-5): DTGVSQNPRHKITKRGQNVTFRCDPISEHNRLYWYRQTLGQGPEFLTYFQNEAQLEKSRLLSDRFSAERPKGSFSTLEIQRTEQGDSAMYLCASSLGGVSPQHFGDGTRLSIL.

The chain joins TRBV7-2 to TRBJ2-7, with 8 bases lining up with TRBD1. The germline V gene has CDR1 SGHTA and CDR2 FQGNSA. The CDR3 covers 14 residues. The trim removed 5 bases at V and 2 bases at J, leaving 5 bases unmatched. CDR3 sequence (DNA): TGTGCCAGCAGCACCCGACAGGGGACCTACGAGCAGTACTTC. It is translated as CASSTRQGTYEQYF.

V gene TRBV6-5 combines with J gene TRBJ1-5; D possibly corresponds to TRBD1 (6 bases). V was trimmed by 7 bases and J by 6 bases, leaving 13 bases between them. CDR1 and CDR2 from the germline V gene are MNHEY and SVGAGI. The CDR3 is 13 amino acids. CDR3 sequence (DNA): TGTGCCAGCACCACAGGGTTAGCTCAGCCCCAGCATTTT. Encoded protein: CASTTGLAQPQHF.

This clone was seen many times. The V call is TRBV6-5, the J call TRBJ1-5, with 7 bases matching TRBD1. CDR3 length equals 15 residues. Per germline, CDR1 MNHEY and CDR2 SVGAGI. J gave up 6 bases and V 8 bases, and 13 bases lay outside the gene matches. CDR3 protein: CASATLGGAAQPQHF. CDR3 DNA: TGTGCCAGCGCTACGTTAGGGGGCGCTGCTCAGCCCCAGCATTTT.

This clone has just one count. The V and J genes are TRBV4-3 and TRBJ2-4, with D possibly being TRBD2 (6 bases). V gave up 0 bases and J gave up 0 bases, with 18 bases separating them. The CDR3 totals 19 residues. Germline CDR1 LGHNA, CDR2 YSLEER. The CDR3 DNA is TGCGCCAGCAGCCAAGAGCCACTAGCCCAACCACTAGCCAAAAACATTCAGTACTTC. This encodes CASSQEPLAQPLAKNIQYF.

This chain links TRBV6-9 with TRBJ1-3; D gene ambiguous. Germline-derived CDR1 and CDR2 are MNHGY and SVAAGI. The CDR3 runs to 13 residues. The CDR3 loop reads CYPHPANGNTIYF. As DNA, the CDR3 is TGTTACCCCCATCCTGCGAATGGAAACACCATATATTTT.

The genes are TRBV28 and TRBJ2-7, with 7 bases that match TRBD2. The CDR3 spans 14 residues. Germline V gives CDR1 MDHEN, CDR2 SYDVKM. J lost 2 bases, V lost 7 bases, and 8 bases had no gene match. CDR3 in amino acids: CASISPGRPYEQYF. The DNA for the CDR3 is TGTGCCAGCATCTCCCCCGGGAGGCCCTACGAGCAGTACTTC.

The chain employs TRBV28 and TRBJ2-5; 9 bases align to TRBD1. V shed 6 bases, J shed 5 bases, and the junction held 10 bases outside the gene matches. Germline V gene data show CDR1 as MDHEN and CDR2 as SYDVKM. The CDR3 is 15 amino acids. DNA for the CDR3: TGTGCCAGCAGCCCGCCCGGGACAGGGAGTGAGACCCAGTACTTC. Translated, it gives CASSPPGTGSETQYF. The full variable domain, rest sourced from reference TRBV28 and TRBJ2-5, is DVKVTQSSRYLVKRTGEKVFLECVQDMDHENMFWYRQDPGLGLRLIYFSYDVKMKEKGDIPEGYSVSREKKERFSLILESASTNQTSMYLCASSPPGTGSETQYFGPGTRLLVL.

This clone was observed a handful of times. The chain is built from TRBV11-3 and TRBJ2-3; 9 bases line up with TRBD2. The germline CDR1 and CDR2 sequences are SGHNT and YENEEA. J lost 6 bases, V lost 3 bases, and 10 bases had no gene match. The CDR3 contains 16 residues. The DNA for the CDR3 is TGTGCCAGCAGCTTTGGTAGCGGGGGCCGAAGGGATACGCAGTATTTT. This codes for CASSFGSGGRRDTQYF. Looking up the rest from reference TRBV11-3 and TRBJ2-3 gives the full variable domain: EAGVVQSPRYKIIEKKQPVAFWCNPISGHNTLYWYLQNLGQGPELLIRYENEEAVDDSQLPKDRFSAERLKGVDSTLKIQPAELGDSAVYLCASSFGSGGRRDTQYFGPGTRLTVL.

The CDR3 coding sequence is TGTGCCAGCAGCCCACTCGGACTAGCGGGGAGTGAGCAGTTCTTC. This codes for CASSPLGLAGSEQFF. The chain joins TRBV7-2 to TRBJ2-1, with 12 bases aligning to TRBD2. Germline V CDR1 and CDR2: SGHTA, FQGNSA. Trimming at V came to 5 bases and at J to 9 bases, leaving 8 bases not matched to a gene. CDR3 size: 15 residues.